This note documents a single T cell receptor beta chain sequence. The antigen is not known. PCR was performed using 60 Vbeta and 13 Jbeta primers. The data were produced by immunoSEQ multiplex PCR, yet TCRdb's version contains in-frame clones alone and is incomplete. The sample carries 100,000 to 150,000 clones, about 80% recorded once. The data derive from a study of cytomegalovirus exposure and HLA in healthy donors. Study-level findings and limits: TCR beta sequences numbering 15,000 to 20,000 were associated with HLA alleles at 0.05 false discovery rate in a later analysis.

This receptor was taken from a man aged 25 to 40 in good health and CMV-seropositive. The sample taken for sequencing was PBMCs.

Written as DNA, the CDR3 is TGTGCCAGCAGGCTACTTGAAGGGAGGGAGGGGGAGCTGTTTTTT. Translated: CASRLLEGREGELFF. The genes are TRBV6-1 and TRBJ2-2; 7 bases line up with TRBD2. The CDR3 covers 15 residues. Germline V CDR1 and CDR2: MNHNS, SASEGT. V trimming: 6 bases; J trimming: 8 bases; junction bases outside the gene matches: 12.